This T cell receptor (beta chain) was identified during a study of T cell responses to AZD1222 COVID-19 vaccine. Whole-study context: Second-dose intervals of approximately 4 or approximately 12 weeks were pooled. General study points: Donor demographics were predominantly white British with a female majority; clonal diversity may be underestimated. Seropositive status at baseline applied to only a handful of AZD1222 recipients. Targeting of unmutated variant regions was reportedly seen in nearly half of spike-specific TCRs.

With respect to this clone: What it recognizes is unknown.

With 2 bases removed from V and 6 bases from J, the gap between germline ends came to 14 bases. The CDR3 spans 15 residues. The protocol was immunoSEQ multiplex PCR, while the TCRdb copy is restricted to in-frame clones and leaves out a portion. The repertoire includes around 120,000 clones, around 90% of them detected once, and around 8.6% sits in the top ten. The J gene is TRBJ1-5, the V gene TRBV23-1; TRBD1 is a possible D gene (5 bases). TRBV23-1 has ORF status, its function being uncertain. This clonotype originated in an adult in good health. This material consisted of peripheral blood, taken on day 0 of AZD1222 vaccination. CDR3 sequence: CASSQVCRGAQPQHF. CDR3 nucleotides: TGCGCCAGCAGTCAAGTATGTAGGGGCGCTCAGCCCCAGCATTTT.